A single sample is the source of the 20 T cell receptor beta chains below, sequenced in a study of T cells after yellow fever vaccination. TCRdb reanalysed the 5' RACE reads using MiXCR and keeps one entry per CDR3 protein. The sample has a few hundred thousand distinct CDR3 sequences, more than 9% seen once. This specimen consisted of PBMCs, obtained on the day of the first yellow fever vaccination. The receptor source for this set is a man younger than 30 who received the YFV17D yellow fever vaccine.

This clonotype was detected many times. The chain recombines TRBV20-1 with TRBJ2-5; D is unresolved. Trimming cost V 1 base and J 1 base, with 10 bases left between them. Germline V lookup: CDR1 DFQATT, CDR2 SNEGSKA (reference sequence). This CDR3 comprises 14 residues. CDR3 DNA sequence: TGCAGTGCTAGAGGGATACCTCCCCAAGAGACCCAGTACTTC. Amino acid sequence: CSARGIPPQETQYF.

This sequence joins TRBV15 and TRBJ2-3; tentative D call: TRBD1 (5 bases). V was pared by 1 base and J by 5 bases, with 10 bases between. CDR1 LNHNV and CDR2 YYDKDF come from the germline V gene (reference sequence). This CDR3 contains 14 residues. DNA of the CDR3: TGTGCCACCAGCAGAGTAGTCAGGGTAGATACGCAGTATTTT. Translated, it gives CATSRVVRVDTQYF.

This clonotype showed up many times. V is TRBV27 and J is TRBJ2-5; D is possibly TRBD2 (6 bases). The CDR3 sequence is 18 residues long. Trimming took 2 bases from V and 4 from J, leaving 23 bases between them. The germline gives CDR1 MNHEY, CDR2 SMNVEV (reference sequence). The CDR3 DNA sequence: TGTGCCAGCAGTTTAGGGGGGTGGCAGGGCGGCTACCCAGAGACCCAGTACTTC. Its protein is CASSLGGWQGGYPETQYF.

This clonotype is a singleton in its sample. The chain combines TRBV15 with TRBJ2-1; D uncertain. This CDR3 comprises 15 residues. Germline V CDR1 and CDR2: LNHNV, YYDKDF (reference sequence). V was shortened by 1 base and J by 2 bases, with 9 bases between the two germline ends. The CDR3 spells CATSRGAATYNEQFF. The DNA for the CDR3 is TGTGCCACCAGCAGAGGAGCAGCTACCTACAATGAGCAGTTCTTC.

The chain couples TRBV29-1 to TRBJ2-2; possible D gene TRBD2, 5 bases. CDR1 SQVTM and CDR2 ANQGSEA come from the germline V gene. CDR3 length: 12 residues. V shed 3 bases and J shed 5 bases, with 7 bases lying between them. The CDR3 bases are TGCAGCGTTGAGCGCGGGACCGGGGAGCTGTTTTTT. Its translation is CSVERGTGELFF.

This clonotype was observed a few times. The CDR3 region is CASSTSGGRYQETQYF. The CDR3 DNA follows: TGCGCCAGCAGCACGAGCGGGGGGCGGTACCAAGAGACCCAGTACTTC. The rearrangement joins TRBV5-1 to TRBJ2-5; TRBD2 matches at 9 bases. The J segment lost 0 bases and the V segment lost 4 bases, leaving 7 bases of the junction unmatched. CDR1 is SGHRS, CDR2 YFSETQ, per germline. The CDR3 totals 16 residues. Supplemented by reference TRBV5-1 and TRBJ2-5, the full variable domain reads KAGVTQTPRYLIKTRGQQVTLSCSPISGHRSVSWYQQTPGQGLQFLFEYFSETQRNKGNFPGRFSGRQFSNSRSEMNVSTLELGDSALYLCASSTSGGRYQETQYFGPGTRLLVL.

The V and J genes are TRBV7-6 and TRBJ2-2; TRBD1 matches at 8 bases. The CDR3 totals 15 residues. Germline CDR1 and CDR2: SGHVS and FNYEAQ. V shed 5 bases, J shed 5 bases, and the junction held 7 bases outside the gene matches. In DNA, the CDR3 is TGTGCCAGCAGCATTGGACAGGGTGGGACCGGGGAGCTGTTTTTT. This codes for CASSIGQGGTGELFF.

The DNA for the CDR3 is TGTGCCAGCAGCGTAGCGGTGGGTGCCACAGATACGCAGTATTTT. Its protein product is CASSVAVGATDTQYF. V gene TRBV9 combines with J gene TRBJ2-3; D gene ambiguous. CDR3 length: 15 amino acids. V was cut by 0 bases and J by 2 bases, with 10 bases left in between. Germline values: CDR1 SGDLS, CDR2 YYNGEE. Full variable domain (outside the CDR3, taken from reference TRBV9 and TRBJ2-3): DSGVTQTPKHLITATGQRVTLRCSPRSGDLSVYWYQQSLDQGLQFLIQYYNGEERAKGNILERFSAQQFPDLHSELNLSSLELGDSALYFCASSVAVGATDTQYFGPGTRLTVL.

This clonotype was counted only a few times. This chain links TRBV5-1 with TRBJ2-7, with a tentative D call TRBD1 (6 bases). V gave up 4 bases and J gave up 3 bases, with 14 bases separating them. Germline values: CDR1 SGHRS, CDR2 YFSETQ. The CDR3 has 14 amino acids. DNA for the CDR3: TGCGCCAGCAGCCCCCAGGGGTCTTTCTACGAGCAGTACTTC. Its protein is CASSPQGSFYEQYF.

The rearrangement joins TRBV20-1 to TRBJ1-1, with D unclear. CDR3 size: 14 residues. Trimming shortened V by 6 bases and J by 0 bases, and 14 bases separated the two germline ends. Germline lookup yields CDR1 DFQATT and CDR2 SNEGSKA (reference sequence). DNA of the CDR3: TGCAGTGCAAGTGGAGTGGGGATGAACACTGAAGCTTTCTTT. It is translated as CSASGVGMNTEAFF.

The CDR3 region is CASSFPGHRYEQFF. The DNA of the CDR3 is TGTGCCAGCAGTTTCCCGGGTCATCGCTATGAGCAGTTCTTC. V usage is TRBV12-3 or TRBV12-4 and J usage is TRBJ2-1; D gene uncertain. The V gene lost 3 bases and the J gene lost 8 bases, with 14 bases spanning the gap. The CDR3 has 14 amino acids.

The chain uses TRBV7-2 and TRBJ2-7, with no clear D. V dropped 3 bases and J dropped 3 bases, with 9 bases sitting between them. Germline lookup yields CDR1 SGHTA and CDR2 FQGNSA. CDR3 length: 13 amino acids. The CDR3 coding sequence is TGTGCCAGCAGCTTCGCCATCCTCTACGAGCAGTACTTC. This codes for CASSFAILYEQYF.

A few counts support this clonotype. The chain links TRBV10-1 to TRBJ2-7; possible D gene TRBD1, 5 bases. This CDR3 contains 14 residues. The V gene's germline CDR1 is WNHNN and CDR2 SYGVQD (reference sequence). Trimming pared 3 bases from V and 4 bases from J, leaving 13 bases between. The CDR3 coding sequence is TGCGCCAGCAGTGAAGCTGGACACTCTTACGAGCAGTACTTC. Its translation: CASSEAGHSYEQYF.

This clonotype was detected only a few times. This chain connects TRBV3-1 to TRBJ2-1, with D perhaps TRBD1 (5 bases). Germline CDR1 and CDR2: LGHDT and YNNKEL (reference sequence). The CDR3 sequence is 13 residues long. V was trimmed by 0 bases and J by 8 bases, leaving 8 bases between them. The CDR3 region has the DNA TGTGCCAGCAGCCAAGAACCAGGGCATGAGCAGTTCTTC. The encoded protein is CASSQEPGHEQFF.

The chain recombines TRBV30 with TRBJ2-7; 10 bases are a match to TRBD1. V trimming: 8 bases; J trimming: 2 bases; junction bases outside the gene matches: 9. This CDR3 has 14 amino acids. Looked up from germline, CDR1 is GTSNPN and CDR2 is SVGIG (reference sequence). The CDR3 region is CARSPGQGPYEQYF. CDR3 nucleotides: TGTGCCCGAAGTCCGGGACAGGGGCCCTACGAGCAGTACTTC.

This clonotype was observed a handful of times. V is TRBV10-3 and J is TRBJ2-3, with D maybe TRBD2 (7 bases). Germline CDR1 reads ENHRY; CDR2 reads SYGVKD. The CDR3 spans 14 residues. V shed 11 bases and J shed 4 bases, with 19 bases lying between them. The DNA of the CDR3 is TGTGCCTCCGAGGAGGGGGGGCGTGCAGATACGCAGTATTTT. It encodes CASEEGGRADTQYF.

In this sample, this clonotype turned up a few times. This chain uses TRBV4-2 with TRBJ2-2; TRBD1 aligns across 8 bases. The CDR3 sequence is 15 residues long. From germline, CDR1 is LGHNA and CDR2 YNFKEQ. V lost 6 bases, J lost 6 bases, and 9 bases stayed unmatched. The CDR3 sequence is CASRRDRSSAGELFF. The CDR3 nucleotides read TGTGCCAGCAGACGGGACAGGAGTTCCGCCGGGGAGCTGTTTTTT.

This clonotype was counted at least ten times. The chain combines TRBV6-2 or TRBV6-3 with TRBJ2-7; no reliable D call. The germline V gene has CDR1 MNHEY and CDR2 SVGEGT. The CDR3 is 17 amino acids. With 6 bases removed from V and 2 bases from J, the gap between germline ends came to 23 bases. The CDR3 reads CASSYRHGGPPAYEQYV. CDR3 sequence (DNA): TGTGCCAGCAGCTATCGTCATGGTGGCCCGCCGGCCTACGAGCAGTACGTC.

This clonotype has only a few counts. The chain recombines TRBV2 with TRBJ2-5; D perhaps matches TRBD1 (6 bases). This CDR3 has 13 amino acids. Germline V gene lookup returns CDR1 SNHLY and CDR2 FYNNEI. Trimming shortened V by 3 bases and J by 2 bases, and 7 bases separated the two germline ends. Written as DNA, the CDR3 is TGTGCCAGCAGTGATGGACAGCAAGAGACCCAGTACTTC. As protein: CASSDGQQETQYF.

This clonotype was counted only a few times. This chain uses TRBV7-2 with TRBJ2-1; D is perhaps TRBD2 (6 bases). V was trimmed by 3 bases and J by 8 bases, leaving 11 bases between them. The germline CDR1 and CDR2 sequences are SGHTA and FQGNSA. The length of the CDR3 is 13 residues. Written as DNA, the CDR3 is TGTGCCAGCAGCTTCCGACTAGTGGATGAGCAGTTCTTC. The encoded protein is CASSFRLVDEQFF.